The 18 T cell receptor beta chains below come from one sample, sequenced in a study of T cells in Graves' hyperthyroidism and ophthalmopathy. TCR beta CDR3 sequences were amplified from RNA transcripts. An initial round of RT-PCR targeting the TCR CDR3 relied on the HTBI primer set. TCRdb reanalysed the multiplex PCR reads using MiXCR and keeps one entry per CDR3 protein. The sample includes around 270,000 distinct CDR3 sequences, roughly 18% of them seen just once. Sequences were obtained from blood. These receptor sequences come from a man aged 50 to 60 with Graves' ophthalmopathy.

The genes are TRBV20-1 and TRBJ1-2; D gene ambiguous. Germline V gives CDR1 DFQATT, CDR2 SNEGSKA (reference sequence). This CDR3 region has 12 residues. Between the trimmed V and J ends, which lost 6 bases and 6 bases, there was a span of 14 bases. CDR3 loop: CSAPRGRNGYTF. DNA of the CDR3: TGCAGTGCACCGAGAGGTCGGAATGGCTACACCTTC.

The chain recombines TRBV5-1 with TRBJ2-1; 12 bases match TRBD2. The V segment lost 0 bases and the J segment 6 bases; nucleotides outside the gene matches: 4. CDR1 is SGHRS and CDR2 is YFSETQ in the germline V gene. This CDR3 has 16 residues. CDR3 in DNA: TGCGCCAGCAGCTTGGGACTAGCGGGAGTACCCAATGAGCAGTTCTTC. It translates to CASSLGLAGVPNEQFF. Full variable domain (remainder filled in from reference TRBV5-1 and TRBJ2-1): KAGVTQTPRYLIKTRGQQVTLSCSPISGHRSVSWYQQTPGQGLQFLFEYFSETQRNKGNFPGRFSGRQFSNSRSEMNVSTLELGDSALYLCASSLGLAGVPNEQFFGPGTRLTVL.

This clonotype was recorded many times. The chain carries TRBV2 and TRBJ2-7; tentative D call: TRBD1 (5 bases). The germline V gene has CDR1 SNHLY and CDR2 FYNNEI. The CDR3 loop spans 13 amino acids. V lost 4 bases, J lost 7 bases, and 14 bases lay in between. The CDR3 nucleotides are TGTGCCAGCAGTGTGACAGAGTCTGGGGAGCAGTACTTC. The encoded protein is CASSVTESGEQYF.

J is TRBJ2-7 and V is TRBV2, with a possible D match to TRBD2 (5 bases). Germline values: CDR1 SNHLY, CDR2 FYNNEI. V was cut by 2 bases and J by 4 bases, with 9 bases left in between. The CDR3 runs to 13 residues. The DNA for the CDR3 is TGTGCCAGCAGTGAAAGGCTAGCTTACGAGCAGTACTTC. Amino acid sequence: CASSERLAYEQYF.

This chain uses TRBV2 with TRBJ1-2; D not resolved. V lost 7 bases and J 4 bases, leaving 13 bases between the germline ends. The CDR3 totals 13 residues. From germline, CDR1 is SNHLY and CDR2 FYNNEI. The CDR3 nucleotides are TGTGCCAGCACTGTAGGAGGGATCTATGGCTACACCTTC. Protein sequence: CASTVGGIYGYTF.

The chain has TRBV5-6 and TRBJ1-2; D is possibly TRBD1 (6 bases). Germline V lookup: CDR1 SGHDT, CDR2 YYEEEE. V gave up 1 base and J gave up 5 bases, with 21 bases separating them. This CDR3 is 17 amino acids long. Written as DNA, the CDR3 is TGTGCCAGCAGCTTGTATCAGCAGGGGCCCCCCCGTTATGGCTACACCTTC. Translation gives CASSLYQQGPPRYGYTF.

The gene calls are TRBV10-3 and TRBJ2-7, with 8 bases identical to TRBD1. The V gene's germline CDR1 is ENHRY and CDR2 SYGVKD. The CDR3 spans 14 residues. Trimming cost V 6 bases and J 4 bases; bases outside gene matches: 8. The CDR3 DNA is TGTGCCATCAGCCGGACAGGGACTTCGTACGAGCAGTACTTC. Its translation is CAISRTGTSYEQYF.

Regarding this clonotype: A clone one base away is much larger, so this may be a read error. The J gene is TRBJ2-5, the V gene TRBV27, with TRBD2 matching over 7 bases. The CDR3 runs 15 residues. CDR1 and CDR2 (germline): MNHEY, SMNVEV (reference sequence). V shed 8 bases, J shed 9 bases, and the junction held 18 bases outside the gene matches. The CDR3 region is CASRRGTPEGGAQYF. The DNA for the CDR3 is TGTGCCAGCCGTCGCGGGACCCCAGAGGGAGGGGCCCAGTACTTC.

V is TRBV27 and J is TRBJ1-1; TRBD1 agrees at 8 bases. The CDR3 has 14 residues. Germline trimming cut 5 bases from V and 4 bases from J; bases unmatched to any gene: 6. Germline V gene sequence: CDR1 MNHEY, CDR2 SMNVEV (reference sequence). In DNA form, the CDR3 reads TGTGCCAGCAGTCTACAGGGGGGGGGCACTGAAGCTTTCTTT. This translates into CASSLQGGGTEAFF.

This clonotype was detected ten times or more. V is TRBV11-2 and J is TRBJ1-1, with D possibly being TRBD1 (6 bases). This CDR3 is built from 13 residues. CDR1 and CDR2 from the germline V gene are SGHAT and FQNNGV. Trimming pared 5 bases from V and 3 bases from J, leaving 10 bases between. CDR3 bases: TGTGCCAGCAGCCAGCAGGGGTACACTGAAGCTTTCTTT. Translated: CASSQQGYTEAFF. Using reference TRBV11-2 and TRBJ1-1 for the parts outside the CDR3, the full variable domain is EAGVAQSPRYKIIEKRQSVAFWCNPISGHATLYWYQQILGQGPKLLIQFQNNGVVDDSQLPKDRFSAERLKGVDSTLKIQPAKLEDSAVYLCASSQQGYTEAFFGQGTRLTVV.

Only a few counts were recorded for this clonotype. The chain is built from TRBV6-5 and TRBJ2-7; the D is unclear. Trimming left V 2 bases short and J 2 bases short, with 16 bases between. The CDR3 contains 16 residues. Germline V gives CDR1 MNHEY, CDR2 SVGAGI. In nucleotides, the CDR3 is TGTGCCAGCAGTTACAAACGACCCGCACACACCTACGAGCAGTACTTC. It translates to CASSYKRPAHTYEQYF.

In its sample, this clonotype was seen many times. This sequence joins TRBV6-1 and TRBJ1-5; D is uncertain. This CDR3 comprises 16 residues. V was shortened by 4 bases and J by 0 bases, with 13 bases between the two germline ends. Per germline, CDR1 MNHNS and CDR2 SASEGT. CDR3 sequence: CASSGGLEHSNQPQHF. CDR3 nucleotide sequence: TGTGCCAGCAGTGGCGGTCTTGAGCATAGCAATCAGCCCCAGCATTTT.

This clonotype showed up just a few times. This chain links TRBV3-1 with TRBJ2-5; 10 nucleotides line up with TRBD2. CDR1 and CDR2 (germline): LGHDT, YNNKEL (reference sequence). This CDR3 region has 14 residues. V lost 6 bases to trimming and J lost 2 bases; unmatched junction nucleotides: 3. The CDR3: CASRLAGYQETQYF. DNA of the CDR3: TGTGCCAGCAGACTAGCGGGGTATCAAGAGACCCAGTACTTC.

This clonotype was counted between two and nine times. The rearrangement joins TRBV14 to TRBJ1-1; D remains ambiguous. The CDR3 is made up of 14 amino acids. V gave up 4 bases and J gave up 5 bases, with 14 bases separating them. CDR1 and CDR2 from the germline V gene are SGHDN and FVKESK. CDR3 bases: TGTGCCAGCAGCCCTCGAGCGGGAGGGACTGAAGCTTTCTTT. It is translated as CASSPRAGGTEAFF.

V gene TRBV29-1 combines with J gene TRBJ2-7, with 9 bases identical to TRBD2. V was pared by 5 bases and J by 2 bases, with 13 bases of the junction left unmatched. This CDR3 has 16 residues. The germline gives CDR1 SQVTM, CDR2 ANQGSEA. The CDR3 is CSVSGRIDGGAYEQYF. Here the CDR3 DNA reads TGCAGCGTTAGCGGGAGGATTGATGGAGGGGCCTACGAGCAGTACTTC.

This rearrangement joins TRBV11-2 to TRBJ2-5, with 12 bases matching TRBD2. The CDR3 runs to 16 residues. Germline CDR1 is SGHAT and CDR2 is FQNNGV. The J segment lost 3 bases and the V segment lost 5 bases, leaving 7 bases of the junction unmatched. The CDR3 DNA reads TGTGCCAGCAGCCCCGGGACTAGCGGGTATGAAGAGACCCAGTACTTC. Amino acid sequence: CASSPGTSGYEETQYF. The complete variable domain, with remaining parts taken from reference TRBV11-2 and TRBJ2-5, reads EAGVAQSPRYKIIEKRQSVAFWCNPISGHATLYWYQQILGQGPKLLIQFQNNGVVDDSQLPKDRFSAERLKGVDSTLKIQPAKLEDSAVYLCASSPGTSGYEETQYFGPGTRLLVL.

The rearrangement uses TRBV4-1 and TRBJ1-5; D remains unclear. CDR3 length: 12 residues. V gave up 1 base and J gave up 4 bases, with 2 bases separating them. Germline CDR1 MGHRA, CDR2 YSYEKL. The CDR3 reads CASSQVNQPQHF. CDR3 DNA: TGCGCCAGCAGCCAAGTTAATCAGCCCCAGCATTTT.

In this sample, this clonotype turned up many times. CDR3 protein: CASSLNRDSGTEAFF. Here the CDR3 DNA reads TGTGCCAGCAGCTTGAACCGGGACAGTGGCACTGAAGCTTTCTTT. The J gene is TRBJ1-1, the V gene TRBV5-8; 7 nucleotides align to TRBD1. Germline loops: CDR1 SGHTS, CDR2 YDEGEE. The CDR3 consists of 15 residues. Unmatched junction bases numbered 7, after V lost 1 base and J lost 4 bases.